The source of this TCR beta chain is a study of T-cell memory formation after mild COVID-19. Background on the study: TCR clusters largely stayed donor specific.

Study-level points and caveats: Cross-reactive memory apparently joined, as some responding clones appeared in pre-infection memory. Clones shrinking between day 15 and 85 showed a balanced CD4/CD8 split, and those that grew later tilted toward CD4+.

5'RACE with constant-segment primers built TCRalpha and TCRbeta cDNA libraries with UMIs. MiXCR, run by TCRdb on the 5' RACE reads, gives a single entry per CDR3 protein. Among 400,000 to 500,000 distinct CDR3 sequences listed, roughly 18% were seen once. This clonotype was picked up a small number of times. The antigen remains undetermined. The source of this sequence is a man in his late teens or twenties who had mild COVID-19 (a few samples of this study predate the infection). Cell type and time point are not known. The sequencing sample was made of PBMCs or a T cell subset sorted from them (not recorded which).

The CDR3 DNA follows: TGCAGTGCTAGATACTCCGGGACAGGGGGTAACGATGGAGCTTTCTTT. Amino acids: CSARYSGTGGNDGAFF. The chain uses TRBV20-1 and TRBJ1-1, with 11 bases that match TRBD1. CDR3 length: 16 amino acids. V gave up 2 bases and J gave up 10 bases; unmatched junction bases: 15. Germline CDR1 and CDR2: DFQATT and SNEGSKA (reference sequence).